This is a list of T cell receptor beta chains from one sample in a study of PD-L1 blockade in urothelial cancer. Profiled with immunoSEQ multiplex PCR; TCRdb holds only in-frame clones, not every one. The profile covers 25,000 to 40,000 clones, with 80% to 90% appearing a single time and 30% taken by the ten largest. The input for sequencing was PBMCs, taken around atezolizumab (anti-PD-L1) treatment. These receptors were obtained from a man aged 55 to 69 with urothelial cancer. CDR3s include the opening cysteine and the closing phenylalanine or tryptophan. The order of the fields is V gene, D gene, J gene, clone size, CDR3 protein, CDR3 DNA. A D gene is named only where the DNA matches it firmly. Where a row states a size, it is once, few, many or the class of an expanded clone; other rows omit it.

V gene: TRBV18; D gene: .; J gene: TRBJ2-5; clone size: once; CDR3 protein: CASSYAGTQQETQYF; CDR3 DNA: TGTGCCAGCTCATATGCCGGGACTCAACAAGAGACCCAGTACTTC
V gene: TRBV19; D gene: TRBD1; J gene: TRBJ1-1; clone size: .; CDR3 protein: CASRDRGYPEAFF; CDR3 DNA: TGTGCCAGTAGAGACAGGGGGTATCCTGAAGCTTTCTTT
V gene: TRBV10-3; D gene: .; J gene: TRBJ2-7; clone size: .; CDR3 protein: CAISDRGSYEQYF; CDR3 DNA: TGTGCCATCAGTGACCGGGGCTCCTACGAGCAGTACTTC
V gene: TRBV28; D gene: TRBD1; J gene: TRBJ1-2; clone size: .; CDR3 protein: CASRDDRGRYGYTF; CDR3 DNA: TGTGCCAGCAGGGATGACAGGGGGCGCTATGGCTACACCTTC
V gene: TRBV5-6; D gene: .; J gene: TRBJ2-1; clone size: .; CDR3 protein: CASSPNRYNEQFF; CDR3 DNA: TGTGCCAGCAGCCCCAACAGATACAATGAGCAGTTCTTC
V gene: TRBV5-1; D gene: .; J gene: TRBJ2-2; clone size: .; CDR3 protein: CASSLEFPTNTGELFF; CDR3 DNA: TGCGCCAGCAGCTTGGAATTTCCGACTAACACCGGGGAGCTGTTTTTT
V gene: TRBV5-1; D gene: TRBD1; J gene: TRBJ1-2; clone size: .; CDR3 protein: CASSLPGGDSYGYTF; CDR3 DNA: TGCGCCAGCAGCTTGCCAGGTGGGGACAGCTATGGCTACACCTTC
V gene: TRBV2; D gene: .; J gene: TRBJ1-2; clone size: .; CDR3 protein: CASSEVIGVVSYGYTF; CDR3 DNA: TGTGCCAGCAGTGAAGTTATCGGGGTTGTTAGCTATGGCTACACCTTC
V gene: TRBV5-1; D gene: TRBD1; J gene: TRBJ1-2; clone size: .; CDR3 protein: CASSSSTGGSRNYGYTF; CDR3 DNA: TGCGCCAGCAGCTCATCGACAGGGGGCTCTCGGAACTATGGCTACACCTTC
V gene: TRBV11-2; D gene: TRBD1; J gene: TRBJ2-7; clone size: .; CDR3 protein: CASSLTGGSYEQYF; CDR3 DNA: TGTGCCAGCAGTTTGACAGGGGGATCCTACGAGCAGTACTTC
V gene: TRBV9; D gene: TRBD1; J gene: TRBJ1-1; clone size: .; CDR3 protein: CASSVASGTGLAGTEAFF; CDR3 DNA: TGTGCCAGCAGCGTAGCTTCAGGGACAGGCTTGGCGGGCACTGAAGCTTTCTTT
V gene: TRBV9; D gene: .; J gene: TRBJ2-7; clone size: .; CDR3 protein: CASSVDPGAFYEQYF; CDR3 DNA: TGTGCCAGCAGCGTAGACCCAGGGGCTTTCTACGAGCAGTACTTC
V gene: TRBV5-1; D gene: .; J gene: TRBJ2-1; clone size: .; CDR3 protein: CASRGAESSYNEQFF; CDR3 DNA: TGCGCCAGCCGGGGGGCAGAAAGCTCCTACAATGAGCAGTTCTTC
V gene: TRBV10-1; D gene: .; J gene: TRBJ1-1; clone size: few; CDR3 protein: CASSESAGWSEAFF; CDR3 DNA: TGCGCCAGCAGTGAGTCGGCAGGGTGGTCTGAAGCTTTCTTT
V gene: TRBV29-1; D gene: .; J gene: TRBJ2-3; clone size: .; CDR3 protein: CSVGGRATDTQYF; CDR3 DNA: TGCAGCGTTGGCGGCAGGGCAACAGATACGCAGTATTTT
V gene: TRBV5-1; D gene: TRBD2; J gene: TRBJ2-1; clone size: .; CDR3 protein: CASSIGTSNEQFF; CDR3 DNA: TGCGCCAGCAGCATAGGGACTAGCAATGAGCAGTTCTTC
V gene: TRBV4-1; D gene: .; J gene: TRBJ1-3; clone size: .; CDR3 protein: CASSQDEGGSGNTIYF; CDR3 DNA: TGCGCCAGCAGCCAAGATGAGGGTGGCTCTGGAAACACCATATATTTT
V gene: TRBV2; D gene: TRBD2; J gene: TRBJ2-1; clone size: .; CDR3 protein: CASRYGTSGFSYNEQFF; CDR3 DNA: TGTGCCAGCAGGTACGGGACTAGCGGGTTCTCCTACAATGAGCAGTTCTTC
V gene: TRBV5-1; D gene: TRBD1; J gene: TRBJ2-5; clone size: .; CDR3 protein: CASSLGNRGEETQYF; CDR3 DNA: TGCGCCAGCAGCCTGGGTAACAGGGGGGAAGAGACCCAGTACTTC
V gene: TRBV2; D gene: .; J gene: TRBJ2-1; clone size: .; CDR3 protein: CASSEALASYNEQFF; CDR3 DNA: TGTGCCAGCAGTGAAGCCCTAGCTTCGTACAATGAGCAGTTCTTC
V gene: TRBV6-1; D gene: .; J gene: TRBJ2-2; clone size: .; CDR3 protein: CATHRRDSNTGELFF; CDR3 DNA: TGTGCCACCCACCGGCGGGACAGCAACACCGGGGAGCTGTTTTTT
V gene: TRBV4-1; D gene: .; J gene: TRBJ1-3; clone size: .; CDR3 protein: CASSQGASGGNTIYF; CDR3 DNA: TGCGCCAGCAGCCAAGGGGCCTCTGGGGGAAACACCATATATTTT
V gene: TRBV19; D gene: .; J gene: TRBJ2-1; clone size: few; CDR3 protein: CASSIAQGRGSYNEQFF; CDR3 DNA: TGTGCCAGTAGTATAGCCCAGGGGCGCGGCTCCTACAATGAGCAGTTCTTC
V gene: TRBV6-4; D gene: TRBD2; J gene: TRBJ2-3; clone size: .; CDR3 protein: CASSDAGGTDTQYF; CDR3 DNA: TGTGCCAGCAGTGACGCGGGAGGCACAGATACGCAGTATTTT
V gene: TRBV28; D gene: .; J gene: TRBJ1-2; clone size: .; CDR3 protein: CASSEPTGYGYTF; CDR3 DNA: TGTGCCAGCAGTGAACCGACGGGCTATGGCTACACCTTC
V gene: TRBV7-9; D gene: TRBD1; J gene: TRBJ2-5; clone size: .; CDR3 protein: CASSLGVARDREETQYF; CDR3 DNA: TGTGCCAGCAGCTTAGGGGTAGCTCGGGACAGGGAAGAGACCCAGTACTTC
V gene: TRBV14; D gene: TRBD1; J gene: TRBJ1-1; clone size: .; CDR3 protein: CASSQDYRDRFNTEAFF; CDR3 DNA: TGTGCCAGCAGCCAAGATTACAGGGACAGGTTCAACACTGAAGCTTTCTTT
V gene: TRBV30; D gene: TRBD1; J gene: TRBJ2-7; clone size: .; CDR3 protein: CAWGRDSIRVEQYF; CDR3 DNA: TGTGCCTGGGGAAGGGACAGCATCAGGGTCGAGCAGTACTTC
V gene: TRBV19; D gene: .; J gene: TRBJ1-1; clone size: .; CDR3 protein: CASSISLGGTEAFF; CDR3 DNA: TGTGCCAGTAGTATTAGTTTAGGGGGAACTGAAGCTTTCTTT
V gene: TRBV27; D gene: TRBD1; J gene: TRBJ1-6; clone size: .; CDR3 protein: CASSSGQGRGNSPLHF; CDR3 DNA: TGTGCCAGCAGCTCCGGACAGGGGAGGGGGAATTCACCCCTCCACTTT
V gene: TRBV5-6; D gene: .; J gene: TRBJ1-3; clone size: .; CDR3 protein: CASSGTYSSGNTIYF; CDR3 DNA: TGTGCCAGCAGCGGGACTTACAGCTCTGGAAACACCATATATTTT
V gene: TRBV19; D gene: TRBD1; J gene: TRBJ2-5; clone size: .; CDR3 protein: CASSTRTGRGFETQYF; CDR3 DNA: TGTGCCAGTAGTACCCGGACAGGGCGAGGATTCGAGACCCAGTACTTC
V gene: TRBV2; D gene: TRBD1; J gene: TRBJ2-7; clone size: .; CDR3 protein: CASKSGTVLNEQYF; CDR3 DNA: TGTGCCAGCAAATCCGGGACAGTTCTTAATGAGCAGTACTTC